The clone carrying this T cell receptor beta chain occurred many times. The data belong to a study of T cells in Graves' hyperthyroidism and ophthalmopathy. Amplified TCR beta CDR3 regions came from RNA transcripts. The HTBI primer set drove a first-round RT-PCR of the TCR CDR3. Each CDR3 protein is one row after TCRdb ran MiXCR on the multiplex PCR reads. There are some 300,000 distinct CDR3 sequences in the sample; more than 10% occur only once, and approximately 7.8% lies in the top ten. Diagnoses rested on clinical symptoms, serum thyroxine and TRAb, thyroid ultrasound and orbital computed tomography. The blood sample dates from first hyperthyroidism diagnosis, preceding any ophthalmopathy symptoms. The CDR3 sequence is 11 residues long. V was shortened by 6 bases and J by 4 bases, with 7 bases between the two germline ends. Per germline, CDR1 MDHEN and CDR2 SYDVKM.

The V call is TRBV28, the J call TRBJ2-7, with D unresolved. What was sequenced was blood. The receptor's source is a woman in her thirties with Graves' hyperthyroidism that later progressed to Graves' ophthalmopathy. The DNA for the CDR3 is TGTGCCAGCAGGGGATTATACGAGCAGTACTTC. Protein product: CASRGLYEQYF.